The 24 T cell receptor beta chains below were found in one sample sequenced in a study of CD8 T cells in Susac syndrome. Random hexamers were used to reverse transcribe the RNA input (roughly 0.5 to 1 ug). TCRdb passed the immunoSEQ multiplex PCR reads through MiXCR, listing each CDR3 protein once. The sample shows 20,000 or so distinct CDR3 sequences, approximately 95% of them seen only once. Sequences were obtained from CD8+ T cells from PBMCs. These receptors came from a human donor in good health.

The V call is TRBV11-2, the J call TRBJ2-1; D possibly corresponds to TRBD2 (5 bases). This CDR3 has 14 residues. Trimming cost V 6 bases and J 10 bases, with 19 bases left between them. Germline V lookup: CDR1 SGHAT, CDR2 FQNNGV. Written as DNA, the CDR3 is TGTGCCAGCAGTCCCAGTCGGCTAGCCCGCGAGCAGTTCTTC. Translation gives CASSPSRLAREQFF.

The chain employs TRBV10-3 and TRBJ2-5; D gene uncertain. There are 13 residues in the CDR3. CDR1 and CDR2 from the germline V gene are ENHRY and SYGVKD. With 4 bases removed from V and 2 bases from J, the gap between germline ends came to 8 bases. CDR3 sequence reads: CAISGNLQETQYF. CDR3 DNA: TGTGCCATCAGTGGGAACTTACAAGAGACCCAGTACTTC.

This rearrangement joins TRBV12-3 or TRBV12-4 to TRBJ1-2; 7 nucleotides match TRBD1. CDR3 length: 13 residues. Trimming at V came to 6 bases and at J to 6 bases, leaving 7 bases not matched to a gene. The CDR3 sequence: CASSETGRHGYTF. The CDR3 DNA follows: TGTGCCAGCAGCGAGACAGGGAGGCATGGCTACACCTTC.

V and J are TRBV27 and TRBJ2-2, with TRBD1 identical over 9 bases. V lost 2 bases, J lost 6 bases, and 13 bases stayed unmatched. The CDR3 sequence is 18 residues long. CDR1 is MNHEY and CDR2 is SMNVEV in the germline V gene (reference sequence). The CDR3 DNA reads TGTGCCAGCAGTTTAGGGATCGGACAGGGGCTATTCCCCGGGGAGCTGTTTTTT. Protein product: CASSLGIGQGLFPGELFF.

This clonotype has more than one count but fewer than ten. The J gene is TRBJ2-7, the V gene TRBV6-2 or TRBV6-3; D gene ambiguous. Germline values: CDR1 MNHEY, CDR2 SVGEGT. The ends were cut back, 2 bases at V and 6 bases at J, with 14 bases in the middle. The CDR3 runs to 14 residues. The CDR3 DNA is TGTGCCAGCAGTTACAGTGAGAACCCCGGCGAGCAGTACGTC. It specifies CASSYSENPGEQYV.

The chain combines TRBV7-9 with TRBJ1-2; possibly TRBD1 for D (6 bases). Looked up from germline, CDR1 is SEHNR and CDR2 is FQNEAQ (reference sequence). This CDR3 is built from 17 residues. The V and J ends lost 5 bases and 4 bases respectively, with 23 bases between them. The CDR3 here is CASSPNGGARSPYGYTF. In nucleotides, the CDR3 is TGTGCCAGCAGCCCCAATGGGGGGGCACGCTCCCCCTATGGCTACACCTTC.

The chain uses TRBV19 and TRBJ2-7; 12 nucleotides agree with TRBD2. Germline V gene data show CDR1 as LNHDA and CDR2 as SQIVND (reference sequence). With 3 bases clipped from V and 7 bases from J, the junction kept 13 bases outside the gene matches. The CDR3 spans 17 residues. The CDR3 region has the DNA TGTGCCAGTAGTATCGTCCTAGCGGGAGGGCCACGCGGTGAGCAGTACTTC. This codes for CASSIVLAGGPRGEQYF.

The J gene is TRBJ2-7, the V gene TRBV20-1; weak D call: TRBD2 (8 bases). Germline CDR1 reads DFQATT; CDR2 reads SNEGSKA (reference sequence). The CDR3 spans 13 residues. The ends were cut back, 7 bases at V and 3 bases at J, with 16 bases in the middle. The CDR3 DNA reads as TGCAGTGAGTCGGGAGGGGGCAGCTACGAGCAGTACTTC. It specifies CSESGGGSYEQYF.

The CDR3 DNA reads as TGTGCCACCAGCAGTTACAATCAGCCCCAGCATTTT. Its translation is CATSSYNQPQHF. The chain uses TRBV15 and TRBJ1-5; no clear D. The length of the CDR3 is 12 residues. V lost 3 bases and J 3 bases, leaving 3 bases between the germline ends. In germline, CDR1 is LNHNV, CDR2 YYDKDF (reference sequence).

The chain recombines TRBV27 with TRBJ2-2; TRBD1 aligns across 7 bases. Germline V CDR1 and CDR2: MNHEY, SMNVEV (reference sequence). The CDR3 runs to 14 residues. V lost 8 bases and J lost 1; bases outside the gene matches: 4. CDR3 bases: TGTGCCAGCGGCTGGACAGGGAACACCGGGGAGCTGTTTTTT. This encodes CASGWTGNTGELFF.

The chain joins TRBV12-3 or TRBV12-4 to TRBJ2-2; D unresolved. V was pared by 3 bases and J by 3 bases, with 8 bases between. CDR3 size: 14 residues. The CDR3 DNA sequence: TGTGCCAGCAGTTTGTGGGATTACACCGGGGAGCTGTTTTTT. Protein: CASSLWDYTGELFF.

The chain couples TRBV29-1 to TRBJ2-3; TRBD2 matches at 10 bases. Germline-derived CDR1 and CDR2 are SQVTM and ANQGSEA. V shed 4 bases, J shed 6 bases, and the junction held 10 bases outside the gene matches. The CDR3 runs to 15 residues. In DNA form, the CDR3 reads TGCAGCGTTGTCGGGGCTAGCGGGAGTCAGGATACGCAGTATTTT. It yields the protein CSVVGASGSQDTQYF.

This clonotype turned up a few times. The chain employs TRBV28 and TRBJ2-7; D not resolved. Trimming removed 6 bases at V and 1 base at J, with 16 bases between. This CDR3 spans 15 amino acids. Per the germline V gene, CDR1 is MDHEN and CDR2 is SYDVKM. The CDR3 nucleotides are TGTGCCAGCAGCTCCCCGGCTCTCTGGTCCTACGAGCAGTACTTC. As protein: CASSSPALWSYEQYF.

The chain has TRBV3-1 and TRBJ2-3; TRBD1 matches at 8 bases. The CDR3 covers 18 residues. The germline CDR1 and CDR2 sequences are LGHDT and YNNKEL (reference sequence). The trim removed 1 base at V and 4 bases at J, leaving 13 bases unmatched. The CDR3 sequence: CASSQVKTGDLFSDTQYF. CDR3 coding DNA: TGTGCCAGCAGCCAAGTAAAGACAGGGGACCTCTTCTCAGATACGCAGTATTTT.

This rearrangement joins TRBV18 to TRBJ2-5, with TRBD1 matching over 7 bases. In germline, CDR1 is KGHSH, CDR2 LQKENI. V shed 5 bases and J 1 base; nucleotides not matched to a gene: 4. The CDR3 loop spans 14 amino acids. CDR3 sequence reads: CASSAQGSQETQYF. DNA of the CDR3: TGTGCCAGCTCAGCACAGGGGTCCCAAGAGACCCAGTACTTC.

V gene TRBV29-1 combines with J gene TRBJ2-1, with no clear D. CDR1 is SQVTM and CDR2 is ANQGSEA in the germline V gene. The CDR3 length is 13 residues. V was pared by 0 bases and J by 9 bases, with 12 bases between. CDR3 sequence reads: CSVEDLRWFEQFF. The CDR3 DNA is TGCAGCGTTGAAGATCTCCGGTGGTTTGAGCAGTTCTTC.

The rearrangement uses TRBV24-1 and TRBJ2-1; the match to TRBD2 covers 8 bases. Germline CDR1 reads KGHDR; CDR2 reads SFDVKD. Trimming removed 4 bases from V and 10 bases from J; junction bases left unmatched: 5. CDR3 length equals 13 residues. CDR3 protein: CATSDWTSWEQFF. CDR3 sequence (DNA): TGTGCCACCAGTGACTGGACTAGCTGGGAGCAGTTCTTC.

V and J are TRBV5-1 and TRBJ2-2; TRBD1 matches 7 bases. J lost 7 bases, V lost 1 base, and 7 bases had no gene match. This CDR3 is built from 15 residues. CDR1 is SGHRS and CDR2 is YFSETQ in the germline V gene. This CDR3 reads CASSLRTGADGELFF. The CDR3 DNA is TGCGCCAGCAGCTTGCGTACAGGGGCGGACGGGGAGCTGTTTTTT.

The rearrangement uses TRBV29-1 and TRBJ2-7; perhaps D is TRBD1 or TRBD2 (5 bases each). Per germline, CDR1 SQVTM and CDR2 ANQGSEA. The V end was cut by 5 bases, the J end by 1 base, with 12 bases between. The CDR3 length is 13 residues. The CDR3 sequence is CSVWDGRSYEQYF. The CDR3 nucleotides are TGCAGCGTTTGGGACGGACGATCCTACGAGCAGTACTTC.

This sequence joins TRBV28 and TRBJ1-5, with D hard to call. The CDR3 runs to 18 residues. Germline values: CDR1 MDHEN, CDR2 SYDVKM. V was shortened by 3 bases and J by 0 bases, with 18 bases between the two germline ends. The CDR3 is CASSFHPTESNSNQPQHF. The CDR3 DNA reads TGTGCCAGCAGTTTTCACCCCACAGAATCTAATAGCAATCAGCCCCAGCATTTT.

Only one count was recorded for this clonotype. The chain carries TRBV7-9 and TRBJ2-7; D unclear. This CDR3 has 12 residues. From germline, CDR1 is SEHNR and CDR2 FQNEAQ (reference sequence). V lost 1 base and J lost 5, with 6 bases in between. CDR3 sequence (DNA): TGTGCCAGCAGCTTAGATATAGACGAGCAGTACGTC. Protein product: CASSLDIDEQYV.

This clonotype was observed once. The J gene is TRBJ2-1, the V gene TRBV20-1; D is unresolved. The V end was cut by 0 bases, the J end by 6 bases, with 24 bases between. The CDR3 runs to 18 residues. In germline, CDR1 is DFQATT, CDR2 SNEGSKA (reference sequence). CDR3 sequence reads: CSARDLGPRVTSVNEQFF. CDR3 nucleotides: TGCAGTGCTAGAGATCTGGGCCCTCGAGTCACCTCTGTCAATGAGCAGTTCTTC.

The chain links TRBV4-3 to TRBJ2-1; D is possibly TRBD1 (6 bases). This CDR3 region has 16 residues. Germline values: CDR1 LGHNA, CDR2 YSLEER. The V end lost 2 bases, the J end lost 0 bases, and 11 bases lay between the germline ends. The CDR3: CASSQRTESSYNEQFF. CDR3 in DNA: TGCGCCAGCAGCCAACGGACAGAAAGCTCCTACAATGAGCAGTTCTTC.

The rearrangement joins TRBV6-2 or TRBV6-3 to TRBJ1-1; D gene ambiguous. The V gene lost 8 bases and the J gene lost 5 bases, with 12 bases spanning the gap. The V gene's germline CDR1 is MNHEY and CDR2 SVGEGT. This CDR3 comprises 12 residues. For the CDR3, the DNA is TGTGCCAGCGGATGGGTTTTAACTGAAGCTTTCTTT. It codes for CASGWVLTEAFF.